Listed here are 5 T cell receptor beta chains from one sample, sequenced in a study of CD8+ T cells in alopecia areata (dated by TCRdb to about 2018). The receptor library was made with the immunoSEQ multiplex PCR assay. For TCR sequencing, RNA was extracted from every sample and reverse transcribed into cDNA to serve as template. Here the immuneACCESS table is served through TCRdb, limited to in-frame sequences with V and J called. Missing clones are a known gap in these copies; in checked studies unresolved V genes cover under half, and the rest lacks a known reason. In all, the sample holds some 180,000 clones, and about 48% of those were seen once. Less than 14% of the sample lies in the top ten. The time point tag for this specimen amounts to: roughly 26 weeks on oral tofacitinib. Interpreted using the paper, the treatment or condition label stands for: oral pan-JAK inhibitor, 5-10 mg twice daily.

This specimen was CD8+ T cells sorted from blood, taken at week 24, from a patient treated with tofacitinib. Receptor source: a human donor with alopecia areata.

The chain joins TRBV13 to TRBJ1-1; D is ambiguous. Per the germline V gene, CDR1 is PRHDT and CDR2 is FYEKMQ (reference sequence). Trimming took 6 bases from V and 0 from J, leaving 8 bases between them. This CDR3 is built from 13 residues. The CDR3 sequence: CASSDGVNTEAFF. DNA for the CDR3: TGTGCCAGCAGTGATGGGGTGAACACTGAAGCTTTCTTT. The full variable domain, with the rest looked up from reference TRBV13 and TRBJ1-1, is AAGVIQSPRHLIKEKRETATLKCYPIPRHDTVYWYQQGPGQDPQFLISFYEKMQSDKGSIPDRFSAQQFSDYHSELNMSSLELGDSALYFCASSDGVNTEAFFGQGTRLTVV.

This rearrangement joins TRBV27 to TRBJ2-6; tentatively, D is TRBD1 (6 bases). The CDR3 is 17 amino acids. CDR1 and CDR2 from the germline V gene are MNHEY and SMNVEV (reference sequence). Trimming pared 3 bases from V and 2 bases from J, leaving 14 bases between. Here the CDR3 reads CASSFYGRTAGANVLTF. The CDR3 nucleotides read TGTGCCAGCAGTTTCTACGGCCGGACAGCTGGGGCCAACGTCCTGACTTTC. The complete variable domain, with remaining parts taken from reference TRBV27 and TRBJ2-6, reads EAQVTQNPRYLITVTGKKLTVTCSQNMNHEYMSWYRQDPGLGLRQIYYSMNVEVTDKGDVPEGYKVSRKEKRNFPLILESPSPNQTSLYFCASSFYGRTAGANVLTFGAGSRLTVL.

The CDR3 reads CASSQGGNIQYF. The CDR3, as DNA: TGCGCCAGCAGCCAGGGCGGGAACATTCAGTACTTC. J is TRBJ2-4 and V is TRBV4-1; D possibly corresponds to TRBD2 (5 bases). V lost 3 bases, J lost 7 bases, and 7 bases lay in between. There are 12 residues in the CDR3. Germline CDR1 is MGHRA and CDR2 is YSYEKL.

J is TRBJ2-2 and V is TRBV6-6; tentative D call: TRBD2 (6 bases). The CDR3 is made up of 16 amino acids. Germline-derived CDR1 and CDR2 are MNHNY and SVGAGI (reference sequence). Between the trimmed V and J ends, which lost 7 bases and 0 bases, there was a span of 15 bases. The CDR3 DNA is TGTGCCAGCACCCCCTTCGGGGGTTCGAACACCGGGGAGCTGTTTTTT. Translated, it gives CASTPFGGSNTGELFF.

This chain connects TRBV30 to TRBJ1-5, with D possibly being TRBD1 (5 bases). With 1 base removed from V and 12 bases from J, the gap between germline ends came to 19 bases. The CDR3 is made up of 14 amino acids. Germline V gene lookup returns CDR1 GTSNPN and CDR2 SVGIG (reference sequence). CDR3 bases: TGTGCCTGGAGTGGCGATCTAAACACAGGAATCCAGCATTTT. Protein: CAWSGDLNTGIQHF.